Below, one T cell receptor beta chain is given with its context. These data are taken from a study of blood T cell repertoires in COVID-19. The method was immunoSEQ multiplex PCR; TCRdb's version includes in-frame clones alone and lacks a portion of them. Altogether about 130,000 clones are present, 81% being singletons, with the ten largest covering about 18%. This clonotype originated in a man younger than 40 with COVID-19, enrolled during active disease. Specimen: peripheral blood.

DNA for the CDR3: TGTGCCAGCAATCCCCGGACAGGTTCACCCCTCCACTTT. The encoded protein is CASNPRTGSPLHF. V is TRBV28 and J is TRBJ1-6; 7 nucleotides line up with TRBD1. The trim removed 7 bases at V and 9 bases at J, leaving 6 bases unmatched. Germline V lookup: CDR1 MDHEN, CDR2 SYDVKM. The CDR3 totals 13 residues.